What follows describes a single T cell receptor (beta chain). Its antigen is undetermined. Looked up from germline, CDR1 is SGHRS and CDR2 is YFSETQ. There are 14 residues in the CDR3. The V gene end was trimmed by 9 bases and the J gene end by 4 bases; junction bases not matched to a gene: 12. The source of the sample is a study of STAT5B mutations in CD4+ large granular lymphocyte leukemia. The wider study: CD8+ depletion followed by anti-CD4 microbead selection was applied to cryopreserved cells.

Here immunoSEQ multiplex PCR was the method, and the copy in TCRdb shows in-frame clones only, minus some. This table has fewer than 9,000 clones, about 70% appearing once. Study-wide findings and caveats: Without HLA matching, higher CD4+ than CD8+ T-LGLL clonality could reflect small sample size. Patient CD4-sorted repertoires stayed more clonal than healthy ones after leukemic-clone removal. 8/27 top patient clones versus 2/35 control clones were TRBV06-family.

This sequence was found in a woman in her sixties with CD4+ T-cell large granular lymphocyte leukemia. The sample consisted of PBMCs. The V and J genes are TRBV5-1 and TRBJ2-5; 7 bases agree with TRBD2. The chain's CDR3 is CATGREGRGETQYF. DNA for the CDR3: TGCGCCACCGGCAGGGAGGGCCGAGGAGAGACCCAGTACTTC. The entire variable domain, with the rest obtained from reference TRBV5-1 and TRBJ2-5, is as follows: KAGVTQTPRYLIKTRGQQVTLSCSPISGHRSVSWYQQTPGQGLQFLFEYFSETQRNKGNFPGRFSGRQFSNSRSEMNVSTLELGDSALYLCATGREGRGETQYFGPGTRLLVL.